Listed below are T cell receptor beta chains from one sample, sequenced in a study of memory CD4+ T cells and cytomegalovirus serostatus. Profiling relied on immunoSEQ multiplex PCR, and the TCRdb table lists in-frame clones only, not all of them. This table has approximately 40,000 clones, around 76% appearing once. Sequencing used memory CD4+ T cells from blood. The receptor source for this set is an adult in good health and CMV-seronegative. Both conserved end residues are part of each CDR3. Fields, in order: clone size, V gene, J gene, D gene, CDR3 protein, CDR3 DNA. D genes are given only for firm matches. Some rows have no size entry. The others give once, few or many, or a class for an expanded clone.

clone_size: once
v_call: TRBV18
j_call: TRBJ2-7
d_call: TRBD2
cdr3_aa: CASSPSGDEQYF
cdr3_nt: TGTGCCAGCTCACCCAGCGGGGACGAGCAGTACTTC

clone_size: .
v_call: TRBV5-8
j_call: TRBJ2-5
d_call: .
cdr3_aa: CASSLSGQGETQYF
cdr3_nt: TGTGCCAGCAGCTTGTCAGGGCAGGGAGAGACCCAGTACTTC

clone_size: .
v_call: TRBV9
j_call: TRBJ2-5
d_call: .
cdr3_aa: CASSVATQKETQYF
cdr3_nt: TGTGCCAGCAGCGTAGCTACCCAGAAAGAGACCCAGTACTTC

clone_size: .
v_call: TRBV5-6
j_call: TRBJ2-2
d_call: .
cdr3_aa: CASSFGTEGELFF
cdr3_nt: TGTGCCAGCAGCTTCGGGACTGAAGGGGAGCTGTTTTTT

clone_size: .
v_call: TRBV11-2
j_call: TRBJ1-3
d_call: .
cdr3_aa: CASSPLTAVAGNTIYF
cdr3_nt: TGTGCCAGCAGCCCACTCACTGCTGTGGCTGGAAACACCATATATTTT

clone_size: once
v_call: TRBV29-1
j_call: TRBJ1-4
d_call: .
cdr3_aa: CSVETWEFRGEKLFF
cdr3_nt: TGCAGCGTTGAAACCTGGGAGTTCCGGGGTGAAAAACTGTTTTTT

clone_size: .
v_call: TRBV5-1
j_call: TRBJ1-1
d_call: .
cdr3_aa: CASSLSTKVAEAFF
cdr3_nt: TGCGCCAGCAGCTTGTCAACTAAGGTCGCTGAAGCTTTCTTT

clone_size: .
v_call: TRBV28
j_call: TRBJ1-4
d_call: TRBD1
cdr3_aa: CASSIARQGHLFF
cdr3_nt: TGTGCCAGCAGTATAGCCAGACAGGGACATCTGTTTTTT

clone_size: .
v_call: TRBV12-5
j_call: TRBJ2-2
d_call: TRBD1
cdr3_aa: CASGPGQGDTGELFF
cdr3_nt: TGTGCTAGTGGTCCCGGACAGGGCGACACCGGGGAGCTGTTTTTT

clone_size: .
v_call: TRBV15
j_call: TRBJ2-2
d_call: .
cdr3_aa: CATSISKGNGELFF
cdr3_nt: TGTGCCACCAGCATCAGCAAGGGGAACGGGGAGCTGTTTTTT

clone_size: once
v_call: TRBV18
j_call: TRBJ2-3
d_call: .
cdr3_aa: CASSPGLGDTDTQYF
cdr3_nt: TGTGCCAGCTCACCAGGGCTAGGAGACACAGATACGCAGTATTTT

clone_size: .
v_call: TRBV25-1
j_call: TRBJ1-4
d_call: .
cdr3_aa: CASSERGGNEKLFF
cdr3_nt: TGTGCCAGCAGTGAGAGGGGCGGTAATGAAAAACTGTTTTTT

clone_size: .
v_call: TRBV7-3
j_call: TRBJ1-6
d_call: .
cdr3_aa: CASRQGRENSPLHF
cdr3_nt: TGTGCCAGCAGACAAGGGAGGGAGAATTCACCCCTCCACTTT

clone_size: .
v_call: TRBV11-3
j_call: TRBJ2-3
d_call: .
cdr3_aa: CASSLVDGLTDTQYF
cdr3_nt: TGTGCCAGCAGCTTAGTTGACGGACTCACAGATACGCAGTATTTT

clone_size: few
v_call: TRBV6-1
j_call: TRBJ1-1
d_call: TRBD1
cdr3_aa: CASRRQGPNTEAFF
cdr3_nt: TGTGCCAGCAGGAGACAGGGGCCAAACACTGAAGCTTTCTTT

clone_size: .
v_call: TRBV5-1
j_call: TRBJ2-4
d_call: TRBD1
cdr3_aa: CASSSGQGAAKNIQYF
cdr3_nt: TGCGCCAGCAGCTCAGGACAGGGGGCGGCCAAAAACATTCAGTACTTC

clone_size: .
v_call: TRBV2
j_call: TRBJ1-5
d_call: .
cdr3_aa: CASSTQGGQPQHF
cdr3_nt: TGTGCCAGCAGCACACAGGGCGGTCAGCCCCAGCATTTT

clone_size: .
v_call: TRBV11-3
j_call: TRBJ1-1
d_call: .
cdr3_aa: CASSQDRNTEAFF
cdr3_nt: TGTGCCAGCAGTCAAGACAGGAACACTGAAGCTTTCTTT

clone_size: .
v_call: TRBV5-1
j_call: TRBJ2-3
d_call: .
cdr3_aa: CASQTRADTQYF
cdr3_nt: TGCGCCAGTCAAACGCGGGCAGATACGCAGTATTTT

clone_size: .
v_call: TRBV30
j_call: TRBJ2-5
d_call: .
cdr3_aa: CAWNPDGGTQYF
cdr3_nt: TGTGCCTGGAATCCGGACGGGGGGACCCAGTACTTC

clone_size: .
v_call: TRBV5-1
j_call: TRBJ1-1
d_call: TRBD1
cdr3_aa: CASSSPGQGFEAFF
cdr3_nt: TGCGCCAGCAGCTCACCGGGACAGGGATTTGAAGCTTTCTTT

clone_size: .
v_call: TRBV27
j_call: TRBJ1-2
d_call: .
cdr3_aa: CASSRDGSYGYTF
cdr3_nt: TGTGCCAGCAGTAGGGACGGCTCCTATGGCTACACCTTC

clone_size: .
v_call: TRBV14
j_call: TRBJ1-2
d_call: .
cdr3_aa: CASSQAAVQRAGYTF
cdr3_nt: TGTGCCAGCAGCCAAGCGGCGGTCCAGCGGGCTGGCTACACCTTC

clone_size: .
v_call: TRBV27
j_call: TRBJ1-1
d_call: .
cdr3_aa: CASSRLAAYTEAFF
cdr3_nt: TGTGCCAGCAGTCGGCTAGCGGCTTACACTGAAGCTTTCTTT

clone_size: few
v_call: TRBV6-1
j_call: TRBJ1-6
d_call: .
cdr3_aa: CASIEGSYNSPLHF
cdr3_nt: TGTGCCAGCATTGAGGGCTCCTATAATTCACCCCTCCACTTT

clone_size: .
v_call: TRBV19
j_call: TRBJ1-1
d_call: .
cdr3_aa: CASSVGTLNTEAFF
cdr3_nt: TGTGCCAGTAGTGTCGGGACATTGAACACTGAAGCTTTCTTT

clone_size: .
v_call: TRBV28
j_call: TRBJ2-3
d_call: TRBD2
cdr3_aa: CATGGGSDTQYF
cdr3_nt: TGTGCCACGGGGGGGGGCTCAGATACGCAGTATTTT

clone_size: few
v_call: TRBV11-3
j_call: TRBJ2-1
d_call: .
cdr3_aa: CASSPSVGNNEQFF
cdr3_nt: TGTGCCAGCAGCCCCTCCGTGGGGAACAATGAGCAGTTCTTC

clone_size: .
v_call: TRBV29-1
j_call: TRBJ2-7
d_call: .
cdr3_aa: CSVEAGQSSYEQYF
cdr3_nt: TGCAGCGTTGAGGCCGGACAAAGCTCCTACGAGCAGTACTTC

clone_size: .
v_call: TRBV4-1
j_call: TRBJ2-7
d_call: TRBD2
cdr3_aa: CASSQAGGGTYEQYF
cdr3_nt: TGCGCCAGCAGCCAAGCGGGCGGGGGTACCTACGAGCAGTACTTC

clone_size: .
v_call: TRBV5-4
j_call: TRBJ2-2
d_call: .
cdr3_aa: CASSLNKNIGTGELFF
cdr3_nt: TGTGCCAGCAGCTTGAACAAAAACATAGGGACCGGGGAGCTGTTTTTT

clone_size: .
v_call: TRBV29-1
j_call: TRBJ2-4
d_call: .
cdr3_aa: CSVDLGGKNIQYF
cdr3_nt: TGCAGCGTTGACCTGGGGGGCAAAAACATTCAGTACTTC

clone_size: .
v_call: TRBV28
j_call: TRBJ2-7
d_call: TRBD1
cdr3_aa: CASLDRGGEQYF
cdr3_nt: TGTGCCAGCCTAGACAGGGGAGGAGAGCAGTACTTC

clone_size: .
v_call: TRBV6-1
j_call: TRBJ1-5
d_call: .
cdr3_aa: CASRTDTLYNQPQHF
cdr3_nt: TGTGCCAGCAGGACGGACACTCTATACAATCAGCCCCAGCATTTT

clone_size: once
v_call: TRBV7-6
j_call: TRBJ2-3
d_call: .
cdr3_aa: CASSRGLDTQYF
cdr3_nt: TGTGCCAGCAGCCGAGGACTAGATACGCAGTATTTT

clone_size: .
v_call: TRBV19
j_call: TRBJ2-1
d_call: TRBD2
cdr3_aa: CASSIQRGNEQFF
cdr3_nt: TGTGCCAGTAGTATCCAGCGGGGGAATGAGCAGTTCTTC

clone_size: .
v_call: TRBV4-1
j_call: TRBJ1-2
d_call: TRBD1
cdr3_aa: CASSHPRDRNRANYGYTF
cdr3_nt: TGCGCCAGCAGCCACCCCCGGGACAGAAATCGAGCTAACTATGGCTACACCTTC